This record looks at one T cell receptor (beta chain) sequence and its context. Its antigen is undetermined. The entry originates in a study of EBV T-cell therapy then PD-1 blockade in nasopharyngeal carcinoma. Assay: immunoSEQ multiplex PCR; the TCRdb copy retains only in-frame clones and omits some. This sample has roughly 22,000 clones; under 90% occur once, and the top ten carry 20% to 25%. With 0 bases removed from V and 5 bases from J, the gap between germline ends came to 5 bases. The CDR3 consists of 13 residues. Per the germline V gene, CDR1 is MNHEY and CDR2 is SMNVEV (reference sequence). Treatment defined: AdE1-LMPpoly-expanded autologous EBV-specific T-cell therapy followed by anti-PD-1 nivolumab.

The sequenced sample was CD8+ T cells from blood, obtained at day -245 from a patient whose treatment included autologous EBV-specific T cells and nivolumab. This sequence originates from a man aged 40-49 years with nasopharyngeal carcinoma. The gene calls are TRBV27 and TRBJ1-5; D is unclear. The CDR3 bases are TGTGCCAGCAGTTTATCGAGGGATCAGCCCCAGCATTTT. Translating it yields CASSLSRDQPQHF.